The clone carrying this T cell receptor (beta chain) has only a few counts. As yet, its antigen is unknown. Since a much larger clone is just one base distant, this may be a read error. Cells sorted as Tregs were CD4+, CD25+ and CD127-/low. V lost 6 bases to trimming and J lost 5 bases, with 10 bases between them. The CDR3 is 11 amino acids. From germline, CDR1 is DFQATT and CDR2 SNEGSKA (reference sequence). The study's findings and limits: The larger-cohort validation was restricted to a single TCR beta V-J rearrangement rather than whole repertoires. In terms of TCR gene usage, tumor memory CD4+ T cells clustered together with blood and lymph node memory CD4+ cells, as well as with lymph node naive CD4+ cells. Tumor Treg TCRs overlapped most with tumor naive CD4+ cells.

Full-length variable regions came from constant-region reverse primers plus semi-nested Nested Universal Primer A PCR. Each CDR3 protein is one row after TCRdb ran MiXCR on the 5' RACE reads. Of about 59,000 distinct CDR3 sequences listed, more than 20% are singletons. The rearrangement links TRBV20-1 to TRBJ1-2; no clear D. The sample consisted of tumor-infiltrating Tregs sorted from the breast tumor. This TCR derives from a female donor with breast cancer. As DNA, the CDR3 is TGCAGTGCAGTGTGCCTTTATGGCTACACCTTC. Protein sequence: CSAVCLYGYTF.